This TCR beta chain emerged from a study of blood T cell repertoires in COVID-19. The wider study: Whether acute or convalescent, the COVID-19 samples came from the United States, Italy and Spain. The analysed material was cDNA or gDNA that came from T cells, B-cell-depleted T cells, or PBMCs.

Original methodology: How many nucleated cells were present was estimated from reference gene primer amplification. This table comes from immunoSEQ multiplex PCR, and its TCRdb copy is limited to in-frame clones, with some not included. The V and J calls and clone size are taken from that table; D and trimming were inferred from the DNA. This table has about 68,000 clones, roughly three quarters appearing once. The CDR3 runs to 13 residues. The ends were cut back, 3 bases at V and 1 base at J, with 9 bases in the middle. The V gene's germline CDR1 is GTSNPN and CDR2 SVGIG (reference sequence). The receptor was isolated from a woman aged 50 to 65 with acute or convalescent COVID-19. This chain uses TRBV30 with TRBJ1-2; D remains ambiguous. Source material: peripheral blood. The CDR3 DNA is TGTGCCTGGAGGGAGGGATTTAACTATGGCTACACCTTC. It yields the protein CAWREGFNYGYTF.